The 22 T cell receptor beta chains given below trace back to one sample, sequenced in a study of blood T cell repertoires in COVID-19 (dated by TCRdb to 2020 to 2022). Library preparation employed the immunoSEQ multiplex PCR assay. Sourced from immuneACCESS, this table was stored by TCRdb with only in-frame sequences that have V and J called. A share of the clones is absent; for the studies checked, an unresolved V gene accounts for under half, and the remainder has no known explanation. Here the sample has 540,000 or so clones; around 90% occur a single time. The top ten clones comprise 7.5% to 9% of the sample. What was sequenced was peripheral blood. The receptors stem from a woman aged 45-60 years with COVID-19, enrolled during active disease.

The chain recombines TRBV10-3 with TRBJ2-1, with 9 bases matching TRBD2. This CDR3 is built from 18 residues. The J segment lost 3 bases and the V segment lost 3 bases, leaving 12 bases of the junction unmatched. Germline V lookup: CDR1 ENHRY, CDR2 SYGVKD. The CDR3 here is CAISDRLAGTPDYNEQFF. In nucleotides, the CDR3 is TGTGCCATCAGTGATAGGCTAGCGGGAACCCCCGACTACAATGAGCAGTTCTTC.

The chain links TRBV11-2 to TRBJ1-2, with TRBD1 matching 9 bases. CDR1 and CDR2 (germline): SGHAT, FQNNGV. The CDR3 runs to 15 residues. V lost 3 bases to trimming and J lost 4 bases; unmatched junction nucleotides: 6. CDR3 in DNA: TGTGCCAGCAGCTTGGACAGGGGTCGGGTCTATGGCTACACCTTC. Translation: CASSLDRGRVYGYTF.

The chain recombines TRBV9 with TRBJ2-1, with 7 bases identical to TRBD2. CDR1 is SGDLS, CDR2 YYNGEE, per germline. The CDR3 extends over 14 amino acids. With 2 bases clipped from V and 5 bases from J, the junction kept 4 bases outside the gene matches. CDR3 sequence reads: CASSVWGGNNEQFF. CDR3 nucleotide sequence: TGTGCCAGCAGCGTGTGGGGGGGTAACAATGAGCAGTTCTTC.

This clone has just one count. This chain uses TRBV27 with TRBJ2-2; 9 nucleotides line up with TRBD1. The CDR3 length is 15 residues. Germline V CDR1 and CDR2: MNHEY, SMNVEV (reference sequence). The ends lost 6 bases at V and 3 bases at J; junction bases unmatched: 5. Here the CDR3 reads CASRKGDRDTGELFF. The CDR3 nucleotides are TGTGCCAGCAGAAAAGGGGACAGGGACACCGGGGAGCTGTTTTTT.

This chain uses TRBV9 with TRBJ1-1; D not certain. Germline V gene sequence: CDR1 SGDLS, CDR2 YYNGEE. This CDR3 has 13 amino acids. V was pared by 3 bases and J by 1 base, with 7 bases between. The CDR3 nucleotides are TGTGCCAGCAGCGCTGGTAGGAACACTGAAGCTTTCTTT. Amino acids: CASSAGRNTEAFF.

The chain links TRBV18 to TRBJ2-7, with D perhaps TRBD1 (6 bases). Germline CDR1 and CDR2: KGHSH and LQKENI. The CDR3 is made up of 13 amino acids. The V end lost 6 bases, the J end lost 2 bases, and 11 bases lay between the germline ends. The DNA of the CDR3 is TGTGCCAGCTCTAACGGACAGACCTACGAGCAGTACTTC. This encodes CASSNGQTYEQYF.

The chain is built from TRBV19 and TRBJ2-3; 8 bases line up with TRBD2. Germline V gene data show CDR1 as LNHDA and CDR2 as SQIVND (reference sequence). CDR3 length equals 16 residues. The V gene end was trimmed by 9 bases and the J gene end by 5 bases; junction bases not matched to a gene: 16. The DNA of the CDR3 is TGTGCCAGCGACTCATCGGGGGGGGTGAAGAGAGATACGCAGTATTTT. Translated: CASDSSGGVKRDTQYF.

This rearrangement joins TRBV6-1 to TRBJ2-3; D is perhaps TRBD2 (6 bases). V lost 1 base and J lost 4, with 6 bases in between. CDR1 and CDR2 (germline): MNHNS, SASEGT. There are 13 residues in the CDR3. The CDR3, as DNA: TGTGCCAGCAGTGAAGGGGGGGCAGATACGCAGTATTTT. Protein sequence: CASSEGGADTQYF.

The chain couples TRBV6-1 to TRBJ1-2, with D unclear. The CDR3 loop spans 13 amino acids. The V gene's germline CDR1 is MNHNS and CDR2 SASEGT. Trimming cost V 1 base and J 6 bases, with 9 bases left between them. The CDR3 here is CASSEEWGDGYTF. In DNA form, the CDR3 reads TGTGCCAGCAGTGAAGAATGGGGAGATGGCTACACCTTC.

The gene calls are TRBV7-9 and TRBJ1-3; 11 bases are a match to TRBD1. Germline loops: CDR1 SEHNR, CDR2 FQNEAQ (reference sequence). The CDR3 is made up of 19 amino acids. Trimming cost V 3 bases and J 0 bases; bases outside gene matches: 10. The CDR3 loop is CASSFPGTGGFNSGNTIYF. The CDR3 nucleotides read TGTGCCAGCAGCTTTCCCGGGACAGGGGGATTTAACTCTGGAAACACCATATATTTT.

The chain is built from TRBV6-2 or TRBV6-3 and TRBJ1-2, with D perhaps TRBD1 (6 bases). Germline V gene sequence: CDR1 MNHEY, CDR2 SVGEGT. The CDR3 length is 14 residues. Trimming took 2 bases from V and 1 from J, leaving 8 bases between them. CDR3 in amino acids: CASSYRTVNYGYTF. CDR3 DNA: TGTGCCAGCAGTTACCGGACAGTTAACTATGGCTACACCTTC.

This chain connects TRBV6-5 to TRBJ1-6; possible D gene TRBD1, 5 bases. CDR1 is MNHEY and CDR2 is SVGAGI in the germline V gene. The CDR3 totals 14 residues. Trimming stripped 6 bases from V and 8 bases from J, with 14 bases between. The CDR3 region is CASSALQEHSPLHF. For the CDR3, the DNA is TGTGCCAGCAGCGCACTACAGGAACATTCACCCCTCCACTTT.

The chain uses TRBV7-8 and TRBJ1-5; D is possibly TRBD1 (5 bases). Trimming took 1 base from V and 5 from J, leaving 6 bases between them. The CDR3 sequence is 13 residues long. In germline, CDR1 is SGHVS, CDR2 FQNEAQ. The CDR3: CASSLVGDQPQHF. CDR3 in DNA: TGTGCCAGCAGCTTAGTAGGGGATCAGCCCCAGCATTTT.

This clone was recorded only once. CDR3 sequence (DNA): TGCAGCGTCCAAGGCCCAGGACAGATTCAAGAGACCCAGTACTTC. This translates into CSVQGPGQIQETQYF. J is TRBJ2-5 and V is TRBV29-1; TRBD1 is a possible D gene (6 bases). The CDR3 covers 15 residues. CDR1 and CDR2 (germline): SQVTM, ANQGSEA. V lost 6 bases to trimming and J lost 2 bases, with 19 bases between them.

On this clone: This sample also contains other DNA sequences that code for the same CDR3. The chain has TRBV5-1 and TRBJ2-2; TRBD1 agrees at 9 bases. V dropped 0 bases and J dropped 2; count of bases not matched to a gene: 2. CDR1 SGHRS and CDR2 YFSETQ come from the germline V gene. The CDR3 is 16 residues long. In DNA form, the CDR3 reads TGCGCCAGCAGCTTGGGACAGGGGGTAAACACCGGGGAGCTGTTTTTT. This encodes CASSLGQGVNTGELFF.

This sequence joins TRBV6-5 and TRBJ2-3; D possibly corresponds to TRBD1 (5 bases). Trimming removed 7 bases from V and 6 bases from J, with 17 bases in between. Per the germline V gene, CDR1 is MNHEY and CDR2 is SVGAGI. CDR3 length equals 14 residues. The CDR3 loop is CASTSPGLMDTQYF. The CDR3 DNA reads as TGTGCCAGCACCAGTCCAGGGTTGATGGATACGCAGTATTTT.

The V gene is TRBV5-6, the J gene TRBJ1-3, with 12 bases aligning to TRBD1. Germline CDR1 is SGHDT and CDR2 is YYEEEE. The CDR3 consists of 17 residues. V lost 0 bases and J lost 3; bases outside the gene matches: 4. CDR3 residues: CASSLAGTGGFGNTIYF. The DNA of the CDR3 is TGTGCCAGCAGCTTGGCAGGGACAGGGGGCTTTGGAAACACCATATATTTT.

This sequence joins TRBV19 and TRBJ1-1; D might be TRBD1 (6 bases). The CDR3 contains 15 residues. Deletions cut 1 base from V and 4 bases from J, with 13 bases between. CDR1 is LNHDA, CDR2 SQIVND, per germline (reference sequence). CDR3 in amino acids: CASSIVGGARTEAFF. The DNA of the CDR3 is TGTGCCAGTAGTATAGTAGGGGGGGCGCGCACTGAAGCTTTCTTT.

The chain couples TRBV24-1 to TRBJ1-2; unclear D gene. Germline CDR1 is KGHDR and CDR2 is SFDVKD. The CDR3 length is 15 residues. Trimming removed 5 bases from V and 3 bases from J, with 15 bases in between. Here the CDR3 DNA reads TGTGCCACCAGTGTAGTTGCGGGTACCTACTATGGCTACACCTTC. This gives the protein CATSVVAGTYYGYTF.

The chain has TRBV18 and TRBJ2-1, with 7 bases lining up with TRBD1. Trimming removed 0 bases from V and 6 bases from J; junction bases left unmatched: 5. The CDR3 sequence is 15 residues long. In germline, CDR1 is KGHSH, CDR2 LQKENI. In nucleotides, the CDR3 is TGTGCCAGCTCACCACCCGGGACAGTTCTCAATGAGCAGTTCTTC. Its protein product is CASSPPGTVLNEQFF.

The V and J genes are TRBV15 and TRBJ2-1; 7 bases align to TRBD2. Germline-derived CDR1 and CDR2 are LNHNV and YYDKDF (reference sequence). With 11 bases clipped from V and 8 bases from J, the junction kept 15 bases outside the gene matches. This CDR3 region has 14 residues. CDR3 residues: CALSSGGLTYEQFF. The DNA for the CDR3 is TGTGCCCTCTCCTCGGGGGGTCTCACCTATGAGCAGTTCTTC.

The chain is built from TRBV2 and TRBJ1-6; D remains ambiguous. This CDR3 region has 15 residues. V lost 3 bases, J lost 0 bases, and 6 bases lay in between. The germline V gene encodes CDR1 SNHLY and CDR2 FYNNEI. CDR3: CASSDLSSYNSPLHF. The CDR3 DNA sequence: TGTGCCAGCAGTGACTTGAGCTCCTATAATTCACCCCTCCACTTT.